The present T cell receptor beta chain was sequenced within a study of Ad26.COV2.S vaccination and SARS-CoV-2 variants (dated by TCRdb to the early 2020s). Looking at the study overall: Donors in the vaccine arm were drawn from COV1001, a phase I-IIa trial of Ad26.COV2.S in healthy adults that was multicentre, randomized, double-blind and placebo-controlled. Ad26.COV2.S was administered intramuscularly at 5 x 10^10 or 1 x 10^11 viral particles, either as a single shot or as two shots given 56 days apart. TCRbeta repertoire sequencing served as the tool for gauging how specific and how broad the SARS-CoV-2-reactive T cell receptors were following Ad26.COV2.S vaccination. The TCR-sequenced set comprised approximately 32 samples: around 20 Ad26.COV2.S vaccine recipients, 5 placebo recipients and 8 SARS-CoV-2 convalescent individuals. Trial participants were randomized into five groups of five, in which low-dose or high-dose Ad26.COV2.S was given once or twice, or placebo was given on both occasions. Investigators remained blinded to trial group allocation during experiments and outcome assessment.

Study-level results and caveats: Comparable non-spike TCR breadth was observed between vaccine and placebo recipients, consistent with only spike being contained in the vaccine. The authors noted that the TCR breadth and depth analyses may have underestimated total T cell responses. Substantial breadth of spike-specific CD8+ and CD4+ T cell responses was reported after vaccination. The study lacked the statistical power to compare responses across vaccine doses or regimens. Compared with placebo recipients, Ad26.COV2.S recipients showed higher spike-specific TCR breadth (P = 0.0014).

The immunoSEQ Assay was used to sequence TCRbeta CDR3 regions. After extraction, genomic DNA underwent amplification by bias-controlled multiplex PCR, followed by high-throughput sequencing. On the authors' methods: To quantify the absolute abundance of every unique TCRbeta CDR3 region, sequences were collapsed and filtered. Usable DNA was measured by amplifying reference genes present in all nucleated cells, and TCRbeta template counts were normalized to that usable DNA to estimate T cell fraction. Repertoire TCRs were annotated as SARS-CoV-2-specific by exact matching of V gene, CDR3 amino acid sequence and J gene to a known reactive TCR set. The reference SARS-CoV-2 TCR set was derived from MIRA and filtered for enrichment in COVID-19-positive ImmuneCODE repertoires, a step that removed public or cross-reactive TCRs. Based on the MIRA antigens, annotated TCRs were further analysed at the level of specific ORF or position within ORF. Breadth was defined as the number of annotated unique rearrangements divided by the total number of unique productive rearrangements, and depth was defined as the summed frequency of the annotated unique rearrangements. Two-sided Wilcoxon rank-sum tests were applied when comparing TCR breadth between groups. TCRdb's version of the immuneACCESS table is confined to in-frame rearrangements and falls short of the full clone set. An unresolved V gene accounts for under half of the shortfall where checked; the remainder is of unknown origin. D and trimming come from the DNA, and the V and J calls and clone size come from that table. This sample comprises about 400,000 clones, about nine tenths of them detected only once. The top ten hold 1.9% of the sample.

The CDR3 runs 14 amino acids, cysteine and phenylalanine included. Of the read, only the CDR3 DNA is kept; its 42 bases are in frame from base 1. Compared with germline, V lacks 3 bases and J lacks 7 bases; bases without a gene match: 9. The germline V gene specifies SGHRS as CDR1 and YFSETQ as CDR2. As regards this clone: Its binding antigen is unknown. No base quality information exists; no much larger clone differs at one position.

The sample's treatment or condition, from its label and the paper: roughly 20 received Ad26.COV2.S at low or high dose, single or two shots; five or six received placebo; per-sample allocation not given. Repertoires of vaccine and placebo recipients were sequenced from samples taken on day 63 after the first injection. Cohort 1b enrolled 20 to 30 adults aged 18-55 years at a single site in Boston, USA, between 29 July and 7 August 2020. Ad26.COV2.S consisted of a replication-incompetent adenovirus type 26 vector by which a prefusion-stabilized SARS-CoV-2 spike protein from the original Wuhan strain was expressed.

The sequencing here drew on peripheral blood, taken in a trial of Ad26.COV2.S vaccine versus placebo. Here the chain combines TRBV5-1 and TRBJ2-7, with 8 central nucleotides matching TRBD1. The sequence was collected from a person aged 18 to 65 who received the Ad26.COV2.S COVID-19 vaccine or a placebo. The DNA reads TGCGCCAGCAGCTCCTCGGACAGGGTGGGTGAGCAGTACTTC. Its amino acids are CASSSSDRVGEQYF.